The 17 T cell receptor beta chains below all came from one sample that was sequenced in a study of response to subunit inactivated influenza vaccine. TCRdb redid the calling of the RT-PCR reads with MiXCR, one entry per CDR3 protein. The data show about 830,000 distinct CDR3 sequences, 18% seen once. The specimen was PBMCs from blood, collected roughly 5 days after vaccination. These receptors were collected from a man aged 45-65 years who received an inactivated influenza vaccine.

This clonotype was seen at least ten times. V is TRBV24-1 and J is TRBJ1-2; 9 bases fit TRBD1. This CDR3 comprises 12 residues. Per germline, CDR1 KGHDR and CDR2 SFDVKD. Trimming removed 9 bases from V and 5 bases from J; junction bases left unmatched: 3. CDR3 loop: CATSGTGYGYTF. In DNA form, the CDR3 reads TGTGCCACCTCGGGGACAGGGTATGGCTACACCTTC.

This clonotype was seen ten or more times. The rearrangement joins TRBV7-3 to TRBJ1-1; a weak D match, TRBD1 (5 bases). Trimming left V 3 bases short and J 3 bases short, with 14 bases between. The germline CDR1 and CDR2 sequences are SGHTA and FQGTGA. The CDR3 is made up of 15 amino acids. CDR3 region: CASSFFVREDTEAFF. The CDR3, as DNA: TGTGCCAGCAGCTTTTTTGTCAGGGAAGACACTGAAGCTTTCTTT.

This clonotype came up a few times. The rearrangement uses TRBV12-3 or TRBV12-4 and TRBJ2-1; TRBD2 might be the D (5 bases). The V end lost 3 bases, the J end lost 8 bases, and 11 bases lay between the germline ends. This CDR3 contains 13 residues. DNA of the CDR3: TGTGCCAGCAGTTTTACTAGGTCCCATGAGCAGTTCTTC. This codes for CASSFTRSHEQFF.

This clonotype appeared a few times. This chain joins TRBV20-1 and TRBJ1-6, with TRBD1 as a possible D gene (6 bases). V lost 6 bases, J lost 5 bases, and 20 bases lay in between. Germline V gene lookup returns CDR1 DFQATT and CDR2 SNEGSKA (reference sequence). This CDR3 contains 16 residues. Here the CDR3 reads CSAPRTGSGDNSPLHF. DNA for the CDR3: TGCAGTGCGCCCCGAACAGGGTCAGGGGATAATTCACCCCTCCACTTT.

The chain uses TRBV11-2 and TRBJ2-2, with D tentatively TRBD2 (5 bases). The germline V and J ends were trimmed by 5 bases and 3 bases, with 19 bases remaining between them. CDR1 SGHAT and CDR2 FQNNGV come from the germline V gene. The length of the CDR3 is 17 residues. The CDR3 sequence: CASSTWESMSHTGELFF. The CDR3 DNA reads as TGTGCCAGCAGCACGTGGGAGTCGATGTCGCACACCGGGGAGCTGTTTTTT. Together with reference TRBV11-2 and TRBJ2-2, the CDR3 gives the full variable domain: EAGVAQSPRYKIIEKRQSVAFWCNPISGHATLYWYQQILGQGPKLLIQFQNNGVVDDSQLPKDRFSAERLKGVDSTLKIQPAKLEDSAVYLCASSTWESMSHTGELFFGEGSRLTVL.

The CDR3 nucleotides read TGTGCCAGCAGTTTAACTAGCTTGATCACCATATATTTT. Residues: CASSLTSLITIYF. The chain has TRBV12-3 or TRBV12-4 and TRBJ1-3; no clear D. Deletions cut 2 bases from V and 9 bases from J, with 11 bases between. The CDR3 runs to 13 residues.

This clonotype was observed a handful of times. CDR3 DNA sequence: TGCGCCAGCAGTGAGGTGCTAGCGGGGGAAACAGATACGCAGTATTTT. It is translated as CASSEVLAGETDTQYF. The V gene is TRBV10-1, the J gene TRBJ2-3, with TRBD2 identical over 10 bases. From germline, CDR1 is WNHNN and CDR2 SYGVQD (reference sequence). J was trimmed by 3 bases and V by 2 bases; bases with no gene match: 5. This CDR3 has 16 amino acids.

V gene TRBV5-1 combines with J gene TRBJ2-1; D is unresolved. The V gene lost 2 bases and the J gene lost 7 bases, with 13 bases spanning the gap. Germline V lookup: CDR1 SGHRS, CDR2 YFSETQ. There are 14 residues in the CDR3. The CDR3 nucleotides are TGCGCCAGCAGCTTCGGATCCCGTAAGAATGAGCAGTTCTTC. Its translation: CASSFGSRKNEQFF.

This sequence joins TRBV27 and TRBJ2-1; 8 bases fit TRBD2. This CDR3 has 15 residues. The germline V gene encodes CDR1 MNHEY and CDR2 SMNVEV (reference sequence). J gave up 7 bases and V 2 bases, and 7 bases lay outside the gene matches. The CDR3 region has the DNA TGTGCCAGCAGTTTAGGTAGTAGCGGGATAAATGAGCAGTTCTTC. Its translation: CASSLGSSGINEQFF.

This clonotype has only a few counts. This chain uses TRBV24-1 with TRBJ2-1, with 13 bases matching TRBD2. Germline CDR1 is KGHDR and CDR2 is SFDVKD. Germline trimming cut 4 bases from V and 4 bases from J; bases unmatched to any gene: 3. The CDR3 totals 16 residues. CDR3 bases: TGTGCCACCAGTGACCCGGGACTAGCGGGGTACAATGAGCAGTTCTTC. As protein: CATSDPGLAGYNEQFF.

There are a few counts of this clonotype. The chain has TRBV12-3 or TRBV12-4 and TRBJ2-2, with 8 bases fitting TRBD1. The length of the CDR3 is 15 residues. J gave up 7 bases and V 3 bases, and 7 bases lay outside the gene matches. CDR3 protein: CASSLGQGAIGELFF. The DNA for the CDR3 is TGTGCCAGCAGTTTGGGCCAGGGGGCGATCGGGGAGCTGTTTTTT.

This clonotype was recorded at least ten times. The genes are TRBV7-9 and TRBJ2-7, with D maybe TRBD1 (5 bases). The CDR3 covers 13 residues. Deletions cut 4 bases from V and 0 bases from J, with 7 bases between. Per the germline V gene, CDR1 is SEHNR and CDR2 is FQNEAQ (reference sequence). The CDR3 loop reads CASSSDTSYEQYF. CDR3 DNA sequence: TGTGCCAGCAGCTCGGACACCTCCTACGAGCAGTACTTC.

V is TRBV20-1 and J is TRBJ2-3; D call uncertain. The CDR3 loop spans 14 amino acids. CDR1 is DFQATT, CDR2 SNEGSKA, per germline (reference sequence). Between the trimmed V and J ends, which lost 1 base and 0 bases, there was a span of 8 bases. DNA of the CDR3: TGCAGTGCTAGAGGGTTTGGGAGCACAGATACGCAGTATTTT. The encoded protein is CSARGFGSTDTQYF.

The CDR3 protein is CASSLWVGGTEAFF. CDR3 bases: TGTGCCAGCAGTTTGTGGGTTGGGGGCACTGAAGCTTTCTTT. This chain connects TRBV12-3 or TRBV12-4 to TRBJ1-1; D might be TRBD1 (5 bases). CDR3 size: 14 residues. V gave up 3 bases and J gave up 4 bases, with 12 bases separating them.

The chain joins TRBV7-2 to TRBJ2-7; D is unresolved. The V end was cut by 5 bases, the J end by 3 bases, with 11 bases between. The CDR3 covers 13 residues. CDR1 is SGHTA and CDR2 is FQGNSA in the germline V gene. The CDR3 protein is CASSTPVNYEQYF. Here the CDR3 DNA reads TGTGCCAGCAGCACCCCCGTCAACTACGAGCAGTACTTC. Filled out from reference TRBV7-2 and TRBJ2-7, the complete variable domain reads GAGVSQSPSNKVTEKGKDVELRCDPISGHTALYWYRQSLGQGLEFLIYFQGNSAPDKSGLPSDRFSAERTGGSVSTLTIQRTQQEDSAVYLCASSTPVNYEQYFGPGTRLTVT.

The table lists this clonotype with a few counts. The chain joins TRBV7-2 to TRBJ2-2; tentatively, D is TRBD1 (6 bases). Germline values: CDR1 SGHTA, CDR2 FQGNSA. The CDR3 is made up of 16 amino acids. V was clipped by 1 base and J by 5 bases, with 14 bases between them. The CDR3 DNA follows: TGTGCCAGCAGCTTAGAGGGACACACACTGACCGGGGAGCTGTTTTTT. Translation: CASSLEGHTLTGELFF. The whole variable domain, remainder taken from reference TRBV7-2 and TRBJ2-2, is GAGVSQSPSNKVTEKGKDVELRCDPISGHTALYWYRQSLGQGLEFLIYFQGNSAPDKSGLPSDRFSAERTGGSVSTLTIQRTQQEDSAVYLCASSLEGHTLTGELFFGEGSRLTVL.

The CDR3 DNA follows: TGTGCCAGCAGTTTTGCAGCGGCCTACAATGAGCAGTTCTTC. Protein product: CASSFAAAYNEQFF. This chain uses TRBV28 with TRBJ2-1; TRBD2 is a possible D gene (5 bases). This CDR3 is built from 14 residues. CDR1 MDHEN and CDR2 SYDVKM come from the germline V gene. The V gene lost 3 bases and the J gene lost 2 bases, with 8 bases spanning the gap.